The next 13 T cell receptor beta chains were all read from a single sample in a study of blood T cells in healthy people across ages. Combining a sample-barcoded 5' primer with a J-beta primer mix, a second PCR ran for roughly 7 to 11 cycles. TCRdb recomputed calls from the 5' RACE reads with MiXCR, one row per CDR3 protein. Of approximately 800,000 distinct CDR3 sequences listed, around 25% are singletons. This sample was shared with a second study, whose subject was T cells of mothers and their children.

Sequenced input: blood. The receptors derive from a boy younger than 18 in good health.

This clonotype has more than one count but fewer than ten. J is TRBJ2-3 and V is TRBV4-3; D remains ambiguous. Germline V gene sequence: CDR1 LGHNA, CDR2 YSLEER. The CDR3 spans 17 residues. Trimming left V 0 bases short and J 3 bases short, with 16 bases between. As DNA, the CDR3 is TGCGCCAGCAGCCAAGATATCTTGGCAGTCGGGACAGATACGCAGTATTTT. Translating it yields CASSQDILAVGTDTQYF.

This clonotype occurred a few times. The chain is built from TRBV20-1 and TRBJ2-7; weak D call: TRBD2 (5 bases). CDR1 and CDR2 from the germline V gene are DFQATT and SNEGSKA (reference sequence). The V gene lost 6 bases and the J gene lost 0 bases, with 12 bases spanning the gap. This CDR3 is built from 13 residues. The DNA of the CDR3 is TGCAGTGCCAGTTCGGGGTTCTCCTACGAGCAGTACTTC. This encodes CSASSGFSYEQYF.

The genes are TRBV7-9 and TRBJ2-1, with D tentatively TRBD2 (5 bases). The germline V and J ends were trimmed by 2 bases and 6 bases, with 14 bases remaining between them. This CDR3 comprises 15 residues. Germline lookup yields CDR1 SEHNR and CDR2 FQNEAQ (reference sequence). As DNA, the CDR3 is TGTGCCAGCAGCTTACAGCCATCCGAGGGCAATGAGCAGTTCTTC. Translating it yields CASSLQPSEGNEQFF. Full variable domain (remainder filled in from reference TRBV7-9 and TRBJ2-1): DTGVSQNPRHKITKRGQNVTFRCDPISEHNRLYWYRQTLGQGPEFLTYFQNEAQLEKSRLLSDRFSAERPKGSFSTLEIQRTEQGDSAMYLCASSLQPSEGNEQFFGPGTRLTVL.

Concerning this clonotype: A junction boundary mismatches the germline segment, possibly from a read error. J is TRBJ2-1 and V is TRBV18, with 7 bases aligning to TRBD1. This CDR3 spans 15 amino acids. Germline assignment: CDR1 KGHSH and CDR2 LQKENI. The CDR3 loop reads CASSLGQVTYNEQFF. CDR3 coding DNA: TGTGCCAGTTCACTTGGACAGGTGACCTACAATGAGCAGTTCTTC.

The chain has TRBV18 and TRBJ2-1; D is perhaps TRBD2 (6 bases). The V gene's germline CDR1 is KGHSH and CDR2 LQKENI. The CDR3 runs 15 residues. The V end was cut by 4 bases, the J end by 2 bases, with 12 bases between. The CDR3 DNA is TGTGCCAGCTCACGACTAGAAGTCCCCTACAATGAGCAGTTCTTC. It specifies CASSRLEVPYNEQFF.

The chain uses TRBV7-2 and TRBJ2-7; 7 bases fit TRBD2. The CDR3 contains 14 residues. V was pared by 5 bases and J by 4 bases, with 8 bases of the junction left unmatched. CDR1 is SGHTA, CDR2 FQGNSA, per germline. The CDR3 DNA reads TGTGCCAGCAGCCGGGGACTAAATTTTTACGAGCAGTACTTC. This encodes CASSRGLNFYEQYF. The whole variable domain, filled in from reference TRBV7-2 and TRBJ2-7, reads GAGVSQSPSNKVTEKGKDVELRCDPISGHTALYWYRQSLGQGLEFLIYFQGNSAPDKSGLPSDRFSAERTGGSVSTLTIQRTQQEDSAVYLCASSRGLNFYEQYFGPGTRLTVT.

This chain joins TRBV29-1 and TRBJ2-2; weak D call: TRBD1 (6 bases). Trimming shortened V by 6 bases and J by 2 bases, and 16 bases separated the two germline ends. Germline CDR1 reads SQVTM; CDR2 reads ANQGSEA. This CDR3 has 15 residues. The CDR3 loop reads CSVSGGRGNTGELFF. The CDR3 DNA follows: TGCAGCGTATCAGGTGGCAGGGGCAACACCGGGGAGCTGTTTTTT.

The chain uses TRBV12-3 or TRBV12-4 and TRBJ1-2; 7 nucleotides line up with TRBD1. The length of the CDR3 is 15 residues. The J segment lost 8 bases and the V segment lost 3 bases, leaving 12 bases of the junction unmatched. CDR3 coding DNA: TGTGCCAGCAGTTTGATTATGGGACAGAGTGGCGGCTACACCTTC. Translating gives CASSLIMGQSGGYTF.

The chain has TRBV24-1 and TRBJ2-5, with TRBD2 as a possible D gene (5 bases). The DNA end is a closer match to TRBJ2-7, so the J assignment may be wrong. Germline V gene sequence: CDR1 KGHDR, CDR2 SFDVKD. This CDR3 is 13 amino acids long. The CDR3 DNA follows: TGTGCCACCATGACGGGAATATTCTACGAGCAGTACTTC. As protein: CATMTGIFYEQYF.

The rearrangement uses TRBV7-8 and TRBJ2-3, with D possibly called TRBD1 or TRBD2 (5 bases each). V was trimmed by 3 bases and J by 3 bases, leaving 19 bases between them. The CDR3 length is 17 residues. Germline V gene sequence: CDR1 SGHVS, CDR2 FQNEAQ. CDR3 region: CASSLAPGTLRTDTQYF. In DNA, the CDR3 is TGTGCCAGCAGCTTGGCTCCCGGGACGCTAAGGACAGATACGCAGTATTTT.

The sample holds a few counts of this clonotype. The chain is built from TRBV28 and TRBJ2-1; no clear D gene. There are 16 residues in the CDR3. Germline loops: CDR1 MDHEN, CDR2 SYDVKM. The V gene lost 10 bases and the J gene lost 0 bases, with 19 bases spanning the gap. Here the CDR3 reads CATLPWAVFSYNEQFF. The CDR3 DNA sequence: TGTGCCACCCTCCCGTGGGCAGTCTTCTCCTACAATGAGCAGTTCTTC.

The chain combines TRBV7-9 with TRBJ1-2; tentatively, D is TRBD1 (6 bases). The V end was cut by 5 bases, the J end by 1 base, with 14 bases between. This CDR3 has 15 amino acids. CDR1 and CDR2 from the germline V gene are SEHNR and FQNEAQ (reference sequence). CDR3 sequence reads: CASSPGAGDNYGYTF. CDR3 coding DNA: TGTGCCAGCAGCCCAGGGGCAGGGGATAACTATGGCTACACCTTC.

This clonotype came up a few times. V is TRBV7-3 and J is TRBJ2-1; no definite D call. The germline V and J ends were trimmed by 1 base and 0 bases, with 7 bases remaining between them. The CDR3 is 15 amino acids. The germline V gene has CDR1 SGHTA and CDR2 FQGTGA. CDR3 sequence: CASSLIGSSYNEQFF. For the CDR3, the DNA is TGTGCCAGCAGCTTAATTGGCAGCTCCTACAATGAGCAGTTCTTC.